This entry lists 25 T cell receptor beta chains sequenced from one sample in a study of T cells after yellow fever vaccination. TCRdb independently ran MiXCR on the 5' RACE reads; one entry per CDR3 protein. The sample records 180,000 or so distinct CDR3 sequences, more than 9.5% being singletons. The sequencing here drew on CD8+ T cells sorted from PBMCs, taken 15 days after the yellow fever booster vaccination. The receptors stem from a man aged 18 to 30 who received the YFV17D yellow fever vaccine.

This clonotype turned up a few times. The chain recombines TRBV2 with TRBJ2-7; D is unresolved. Germline-derived CDR1 and CDR2 are SNHLY and FYNNEI. The CDR3 runs 13 residues. V lost 3 bases, J lost 4 bases, and 10 bases lay in between. The CDR3 protein is CASSEYVGYEQYV. CDR3 DNA sequence: TGTGCCAGCAGTGAGTATGTCGGTTACGAGCAGTACGTC.

This rearrangement joins TRBV4-1 to TRBJ1-3; D unclear. Trimming pared 1 base from V and 0 bases from J, leaving 10 bases between. Per germline, CDR1 MGHRA and CDR2 YSYEKL. The CDR3 is made up of 16 amino acids. The CDR3, as DNA: TGCGCCAGCAGCCAAGGGATCCTTAGCTCTGGAAACACCATATATTTT. It specifies CASSQGILSSGNTIYF.

This sequence joins TRBV29-1 and TRBJ1-1; no reliable D call. Deletions cut 4 bases from V and 3 bases from J, with 6 bases between. CDR3 size: 11 residues. Germline V gives CDR1 SQVTM, CDR2 ANQGSEA. The CDR3 coding sequence is TGCAGCGTTGGCGGCTACACTGAAGCTTTCTTT. Encoded protein: CSVGGYTEAFF.

The chain couples TRBV9 to TRBJ1-1, with D possibly TRBD1 on 5 matching bases. Germline lookup yields CDR1 SGDLS and CDR2 YYNGEE. V gave up 3 bases and J gave up 4 bases, with 13 bases separating them. The CDR3 runs 14 residues. The CDR3, as DNA: TGTGCCAGCAGCGAGGGGTCCTACCCCACTGAAGCTTTCTTT. It yields the protein CASSEGSYPTEAFF.

This chain joins TRBV6-5 and TRBJ1-5; D may be TRBD1 (6 bases). The V end lost 6 bases, the J end lost 6 bases, and 12 bases lay between the germline ends. The germline CDR1 and CDR2 sequences are MNHEY and SVGAGI. This CDR3 contains 13 residues. The CDR3 protein is CASSHGGGQPQHF. CDR3 nucleotide sequence: TGTGCCAGCAGCCACGGAGGGGGTCAGCCCCAGCATTTT.

In this sample, this clonotype turned up many times. This chain uses TRBV29-1 with TRBJ2-2; no clear D. V lost 5 bases, J lost 3 bases, and 10 bases lay in between. CDR1 SQVTM and CDR2 ANQGSEA come from the germline V gene. The CDR3 is 13 amino acids. The CDR3 bases are TGCAGCGTTCTCCGGGCCCACACCGGGGAGCTGTTTTTT. Its protein product is CSVLRAHTGELFF.

This chain uses TRBV7-2 with TRBJ2-1; D is undetermined. Germline CDR1 reads SGHTA; CDR2 reads FQGNSA. Trimming cost V 5 bases and J 4 bases, with 18 bases left between them. The CDR3 runs 16 residues. In nucleotides, the CDR3 is TGTGCCAGCAGCCGCTCCCTAGGATTCGGGTACAATGAGCAGTTCTTC. Protein: CASSRSLGFGYNEQFF.

The DNA of the CDR3 is TGTGCCAGCAGGGCTGCAGGGGATACGCAGTATTTT. Translated, it gives CASRAAGDTQYF. The J gene is TRBJ2-3, the V gene TRBV6-6; the D gene is possibly TRBD1 (5 bases). The V and J ends lost 6 bases and 6 bases respectively, with 10 bases between them. Germline CDR1 is MNHNY and CDR2 is SVGAGI (reference sequence). This CDR3 has 12 residues.

This clonotype has only a few counts. This sequence joins TRBV9 and TRBJ1-5; the D gene is possibly TRBD1 (5 bases). Germline-derived CDR1 and CDR2 are SGDLS and YYNGEE. V was trimmed by 3 bases and J by 0 bases, leaving 10 bases between them. The CDR3 covers 15 residues. The CDR3 DNA reads as TGTGCCAGCAGCGCCGGGACTGTTAGCAATCAGCCCCAGCATTTT. Its translation: CASSAGTVSNQPQHF.

In its sample, this clonotype was seen many times. The J gene is TRBJ2-7, the V gene TRBV4-1; 8 nucleotides align to TRBD1. The J segment lost 4 bases and the V segment lost 5 bases, leaving 1 base of the junction unmatched. The germline V gene encodes CDR1 MGHRA and CDR2 YSYEKL. The CDR3 loop spans 12 amino acids. The CDR3 nucleotides are TGCGCCAGCAGCGGACAGGGATACGAGCAGTACTTC. It is translated as CASSGQGYEQYF.

This clonotype came up a few times. The chain links TRBV6-2 or TRBV6-3 to TRBJ1-5; a weak D match, TRBD1 (5 bases). Germline assignment: CDR1 MNHEY and CDR2 SVGEGT. The CDR3 consists of 17 residues. V gave up 2 bases and J gave up 9 bases, with 23 bases separating them. The CDR3 DNA reads as TGTGCCAGCAGTTACCCGCCAGGACACCGGTCGTCTCGGCCCCAGCATTTT. As protein: CASSYPPGHRSSRPQHF.

V usage is TRBV10-3 and J usage is TRBJ2-1, with 8 bases identical to TRBD1. V lost 2 bases, J lost 5 bases, and 8 bases stayed unmatched. There are 16 residues in the CDR3. Germline-derived CDR1 and CDR2 are ENHRY and SYGVKD. CDR3 DNA sequence: TGTGCCATCAGTGAGAATCCAGGGGGCAGGAACAATGAGCAGTTCTTC. As protein: CAISENPGGRNNEQFF.

Ten or more counts support this clonotype. This sequence joins TRBV10-2 and TRBJ1-6, with 10 bases fitting TRBD1. CDR3 length: 17 residues. V lost 2 bases, J lost 7 bases, and 8 bases stayed unmatched. CDR1 and CDR2 (germline): WSHSY, SAAADI. The CDR3 protein is CASSEEGTGVWNSPLHF. The CDR3 region has the DNA TGCGCCAGCAGTGAGGAGGGGACAGGGGTCTGGAATTCACCCCTCCACTTT.

In DNA form, the CDR3 reads TGTGCCAGCAGCGGCGGACAGGAGAGCTCTGGAAACACCATATATTTT. Translated, it gives CASSGGQESSGNTIYF. This sequence joins TRBV21-1 and TRBJ1-3; TRBD1 is the table's D call and was not checked against the DNA. TRBV21-1 is noted as a pseudogene. This CDR3 has 16 amino acids.

The sample holds a few counts of this clonotype. The CDR3 protein is CASSSQSGTDSYEQYF. The CDR3 DNA follows: TGCGCCAGCAGCTCTCAATCCGGGACGGACTCCTACGAGCAGTACTTC. V usage is TRBV5-1 and J usage is TRBJ2-7, with D perhaps being TRBD1 or TRBD2 (5 bases each). CDR1 and CDR2 from the germline V gene are SGHRS and YFSETQ. The CDR3 is made up of 16 amino acids. V was cut by 3 bases and J by 0 bases, with 16 bases left in between.

V usage is TRBV7-9 and J usage is TRBJ2-7, with D tentatively TRBD1 (6 bases). The germline CDR1 and CDR2 sequences are SEHNR and FQNEAQ (reference sequence). The CDR3 is 14 amino acids. V was clipped by 5 bases and J by 7 bases, with 18 bases between them. CDR3 loop: CASSVTGSILEQYF. CDR3 sequence (DNA): TGTGCCAGCAGCGTTACAGGGAGTATTTTAGAGCAGTACTTC.

The CDR3 reads CASTLSGGTGELFF. DNA for the CDR3: TGTGCCAGCACCCTTAGCGGGGGGACCGGGGAGCTGTTTTTT. V usage is TRBV12-3 or TRBV12-4 and J usage is TRBJ2-2; 10 nucleotides agree with TRBD2. The CDR3 totals 14 residues. V was clipped by 7 bases and J by 5 bases; unmatched bases: 4.

The V and J genes are TRBV6-6 and TRBJ2-7, with a possible D match to TRBD2 (6 bases). Trimming stripped 6 bases from V and 5 bases from J, with 11 bases between. The V gene's germline CDR1 is MNHNY and CDR2 SVGAGI (reference sequence). The CDR3 loop spans 12 amino acids. CDR3 sequence reads: CASRSGRNEQYF. In DNA, the CDR3 is TGTGCCAGCAGATCAGGGAGGAACGAGCAGTACTTC.

This clonotype is a singleton in its sample. The gene calls are TRBV5-1 and TRBJ2-3, with 7 bases identical to TRBD2. The CDR3 consists of 15 residues. Germline V gives CDR1 SGHRS, CDR2 YFSETQ. The J segment lost 4 bases and the V segment lost 4 bases, leaving 9 bases of the junction unmatched. The CDR3: CASSRRLAAADTQYF. The DNA of the CDR3 is TGCGCCAGCAGCCGTAGACTAGCCGCGGCAGATACGCAGTATTTT.

In this sample, this clonotype turned up a few times. V and J are TRBV4-2 and TRBJ2-1; D might be TRBD2 (5 bases). CDR1 is LGHNA, CDR2 YNFKEQ, per germline. Trimming pared 2 bases from V and 5 bases from J, leaving 16 bases between. This CDR3 has 16 amino acids. The CDR3 loop reads CASSQSADLVDNEQFF. The CDR3 DNA reads TGTGCCAGCAGCCAAAGCGCGGACTTAGTAGACAATGAGCAGTTCTTC.

This clonotype was picked up a small number of times. The chain carries TRBV10-3 and TRBJ2-5, with TRBD2 matching over 8 bases. The J segment lost 5 bases and the V segment lost 7 bases, leaving 12 bases of the junction unmatched. This CDR3 spans 15 amino acids. From germline, CDR1 is ENHRY and CDR2 SYGVKD. CDR3 sequence (DNA): TGTGCCATCAATGGGGATAGCGGGGATGACGAGACCCAGTACTTC. Its translation: CAINGDSGDDETQYF.

CDR3 sequence: CASSPPSDRGSSYNEQFF. CDR3 in DNA: TGTGCCAGCAGCCCCCCCTCAGATCGGGGGAGCTCCTACAATGAGCAGTTCTTC. The rearrangement uses TRBV7-6 and TRBJ2-1; maybe TRBD2 (6 bases). Germline-derived CDR1 and CDR2 are SGHVS and FNYEAQ. Trimming took 5 bases from V and 0 from J, leaving 20 bases between them. CDR3 length: 18 amino acids. The whole variable domain, filled in from reference TRBV7-6 and TRBJ2-1, reads GAGVSQSPRYKVTKRGQDVALRCDPISGHVSLYWYRQALGQGPEFLTYFNYEAQQDKSGLPNDRFSAERPEGSISTLTIQRTEQRDSAMYRCASSPPSDRGSSYNEQFFGPGTRLTVL.

This rearrangement joins TRBV28 to TRBJ2-1; TRBD2 matches at 7 bases. CDR3 size: 14 residues. V gave up 5 bases and J gave up 8 bases; unmatched junction bases: 9. CDR1 and CDR2 from the germline V gene are MDHEN and SYDVKM. The CDR3 spells CASSVQTSRHEQFF. In DNA form, the CDR3 reads TGTGCCAGCAGTGTCCAGACTAGCAGGCATGAGCAGTTCTTC.

The gene calls are TRBV6-2 or TRBV6-3 and TRBJ2-6, with D hard to call. This CDR3 comprises 16 residues. In germline, CDR1 is MNHEY, CDR2 SVGEGT. The V end lost 0 bases, the J end lost 4 bases, and 10 bases lay between the germline ends. The CDR3 region is CASSYSTASGANVLTF. The CDR3 DNA reads TGTGCCAGCAGTTACTCGACGGCTTCCGGGGCCAACGTCCTGACTTTC.

This clonotype was recorded a few times. V gene TRBV10-3 combines with J gene TRBJ2-2; no firm D call. The germline V gene has CDR1 ENHRY and CDR2 SYGVKD. The length of the CDR3 is 12 residues. V was pared by 10 bases and J by 8 bases, with 14 bases between. Here the CDR3 reads CASYGPSGELFF. Written as DNA, the CDR3 is TGTGCCAGTTACGGGCCGTCGGGGGAGCTGTTTTTT.